Listed here are 29 T cell receptor beta chains from one sample, sequenced in a study of blood T cell repertoires in COVID-19. TCRdb's table, derived via immunoSEQ multiplex PCR, lists solely in-frame clones and lacks some. The profile shows a few hundred thousand clones, about 88% of them singletons. Input material: peripheral blood. The receptor set was obtained from a man between 60 and 70 years old with acute or convalescent COVID-19.

The J gene is TRBJ2-7, the V gene TRBV6-5; 8 bases map to TRBD2. V lost 7 bases to trimming and J lost 9 bases; unmatched junction nucleotides: 8. From germline, CDR1 is MNHEY and CDR2 SVGAGI. The CDR3 contains 12 residues. The CDR3 reads CASKAGGGTQYF. In DNA, the CDR3 is TGTGCCAGCAAGGCGGGGGGAGGCACGCAGTACTTC.

The chain couples TRBV7-9 to TRBJ2-7; weak D call: TRBD2 (6 bases). V dropped 4 bases and J dropped 5 bases, with 24 bases sitting between them. This CDR3 spans 17 amino acids. Germline V CDR1 and CDR2: SEHNR, FQNEAQ (reference sequence). CDR3 amino acids: CASSSWGVQVRHHEQYF. The CDR3, as DNA: TGTGCCAGCAGCTCCTGGGGGGTGCAGGTCCGTCACCACGAGCAGTACTTC.

The gene calls are TRBV9 and TRBJ1-4; no clear D gene. The germline CDR1 and CDR2 sequences are SGDLS and YYNGEE. Trimming took 0 bases from V and 4 from J, leaving 7 bases between them. The CDR3 extends over 14 amino acids. The CDR3 DNA sequence: TGTGCCAGCAGCGTAGCTACCGGTAATGAAAAACTGTTTTTT. Translation gives CASSVATGNEKLFF.

This clone appeared a single time. The rearrangement joins TRBV5-1 to TRBJ1-1; 7 positions match TRBD1. Germline V lookup: CDR1 SGHRS, CDR2 YFSETQ. CDR3 length: 15 amino acids. V lost 3 bases to trimming and J lost 0 bases; unmatched junction nucleotides: 5. CDR3 DNA sequence: TGCGCCAGCAGCTCTGGGACAGCTATGAACACTGAAGCTTTCTTT. This codes for CASSSGTAMNTEAFF.

CDR3 sequence (DNA): TGTGCCAGCAGTCCGACAGGTTCGCTGTGGGGAATTCAGTACTTC. It encodes CASSPTGSLWGIQYF. V is TRBV6-6 and J is TRBJ2-4; tentatively, D is TRBD1 (6 bases). The V end lost 5 bases, the J end lost 10 bases, and 21 bases lay between the germline ends. Looked up from germline, CDR1 is MNHNY and CDR2 is SVGAGI (reference sequence). CDR3 length equals 15 residues.

The rearrangement links TRBV9 to TRBJ2-2; D possibly corresponds to TRBD1 (5 bases). The V and J ends lost 3 bases and 1 base respectively, with 13 bases between them. This CDR3 region has 16 residues. CDR1 and CDR2 from the germline V gene are SGDLS and YYNGEE. In DNA form, the CDR3 reads TGTGCCAGCAGCGGACCCCCCGGACAGAACACCGGGGAGCTGTTTTTT. It encodes CASSGPPGQNTGELFF. The entire variable domain, with the rest obtained from reference TRBV9 and TRBJ2-2, is as follows: DSGVTQTPKHLITATGQRVTLRCSPRSGDLSVYWYQQSLDQGLQFLIQYYNGEERAKGNILERFSAQQFPDLHSELNLSSLELGDSALYFCASSGPPGQNTGELFFGEGSRLTVL.

The V call is TRBV7-6, the J call TRBJ2-2; TRBD1 aligns across 11 bases. J was trimmed by 7 bases and V by 4 bases; bases with no gene match: 5. CDR1 and CDR2 from the germline V gene are SGHVS and FNYEAQ. The CDR3 is 15 amino acids. The DNA for the CDR3 is TGTGCCAGCAGCTCAGGACAGGGGGCCGGCGGGGAGCTGTTTTTT. Protein: CASSSGQGAGGELFF.

The chain has TRBV6-6 and TRBJ2-7, with D perhaps TRBD2 (7 bases). Between the trimmed V and J ends, which lost 5 bases and 3 bases, there was a span of 26 bases. The germline CDR1 and CDR2 sequences are MNHNY and SVGAGI (reference sequence). This CDR3 region has 18 residues. The CDR3 DNA reads TGTGCCAGCAGTCCCGGTCCGGGACTACCCGGGGGCGGCTACGAGCAGTACTTC. Translated, it gives CASSPGPGLPGGGYEQYF.

The V gene is TRBV9, the J gene TRBJ2-3; the match to TRBD2 covers 7 bases. Trimming took 0 bases from V and 6 from J; bases not matched to a gene: 4. The CDR3 loop spans 14 amino acids. The germline gives CDR1 SGDLS, CDR2 YYNGEE. The chain's CDR3 is CASSVATREDTQYF. The CDR3 DNA follows: TGTGCCAGCAGCGTAGCTACGCGGGAGGATACGCAGTATTTT. Supplemented by reference TRBV9 and TRBJ2-3, the full variable domain reads DSGVTQTPKHLITATGQRVTLRCSPRSGDLSVYWYQQSLDQGLQFLIQYYNGEERAKGNILERFSAQQFPDLHSELNLSSLELGDSALYFCASSVATREDTQYFGPGTRLTVL.

The chain joins TRBV6-2 or TRBV6-3 to TRBJ2-1; D gene uncertain. V lost 2 bases and J 0 bases, leaving 17 bases between the germline ends. Per the germline V gene, CDR1 is MNHEY and CDR2 is SVGEGT. CDR3 length equals 18 residues. The CDR3 DNA follows: TGTGCCAGCAGTTACCAGTTGAGACCGCGGAGCTCCTACAATGAGCAGTTCTTC. Translating it yields CASSYQLRPRSSYNEQFF.

The rearrangement links TRBV7-3 to TRBJ2-3; 7 nucleotides agree with TRBD1. The CDR3 runs 16 residues. J was trimmed by 0 bases and V by 5 bases; bases with no gene match: 8. Per germline, CDR1 SGHTA and CDR2 FQGTGA. CDR3 nucleotides: TGTGCCAGCAGCCCACAGGCGACAGGGAGCACAGATACGCAGTATTTT. This sequence encodes CASSPQATGSTDTQYF.

J is TRBJ2-1 and V is TRBV11-2; 7 bases are shared with TRBD2. This CDR3 region has 15 residues. CDR1 SGHAT and CDR2 FQNNGV come from the germline V gene. The V and J ends lost 5 bases and 4 bases, in that order; junction bases with no gene match: 8. The DNA of the CDR3 is TGTGCCAGCAGCCACCCTTGGGGGGGGTACAATGAGCAGTTCTTC. Protein: CASSHPWGGYNEQFF. The full variable domain, with the rest looked up from reference TRBV11-2 and TRBJ2-1, is EAGVAQSPRYKIIEKRQSVAFWCNPISGHATLYWYQQILGQGPKLLIQFQNNGVVDDSQLPKDRFSAERLKGVDSTLKIQPAKLEDSAVYLCASSHPWGGYNEQFFGPGTRLTVL.

This clone was recorded a few times. The chain employs TRBV19 and TRBJ2-1, with D possibly TRBD1 on 5 matching bases. The CDR3 sequence is 16 residues long. The ends were cut back, 7 bases at V and 2 bases at J, with 18 bases in the middle. Germline CDR1 and CDR2: LNHDA and SQIVND (reference sequence). For the CDR3, the DNA is TGTGCCAGTAAAACCACTCGCGACAGTGCCTACAATGAGCAGTTCTTC. Protein: CASKTTRDSAYNEQFF.

The V call is TRBV27, the J call TRBJ1-5; 10 nucleotides match TRBD1. The CDR3 length is 19 residues. CDR1 MNHEY and CDR2 SMNVEV come from the germline V gene (reference sequence). J was trimmed by 2 bases and V by 6 bases; bases with no gene match: 16. The CDR3 DNA follows: TGTGCCAGCAGCCTAACCCCCCTTAGGACAGGGGGGGGCAATCAGCCCCAGCATTTT. Protein: CASSLTPLRTGGGNQPQHF.

The chain is built from TRBV7-3 and TRBJ1-2, with 7 bases that match TRBD1. Germline loops: CDR1 SGHTA, CDR2 FQGTGA. The CDR3 contains 16 residues. Trimming removed 5 bases from V and 1 base from J; junction bases left unmatched: 10. CDR3 sequence reads: CASSPRPGQSNYGYTF. For the CDR3, the DNA is TGTGCCAGCAGCCCAAGACCGGGACAGAGTAACTATGGCTACACCTTC.

The genes are TRBV29-1 and TRBJ2-1; TRBD2 is a possible D gene (5 bases). V was cut by 1 base and J by 4 bases, with 17 bases left in between. Germline lookup yields CDR1 SQVTM and CDR2 ANQGSEA. The CDR3 length is 16 residues. DNA of the CDR3: TGCAGCGTTGAAGGCGGGCTAGCTCGATCTTACAATGAGCAGTTCTTC. Protein product: CSVEGGLARSYNEQFF.

The chain employs TRBV5-1 and TRBJ1-2, with 8 bases that match TRBD1. Germline trimming cut 4 bases from V and 6 bases from J; bases unmatched to any gene: 8. The germline V gene has CDR1 SGHRS and CDR2 YFSETQ. The CDR3 spans 14 residues. This chain's CDR3 is CASSTTPQGDGYTF. The CDR3 DNA follows: TGCGCCAGCAGCACAACACCACAGGGGGATGGCTACACCTTC.

J is TRBJ2-1 and V is TRBV5-1, with a weak D call TRBD2 (6 bases). Germline V gene data show CDR1 as SGHRS and CDR2 as YFSETQ. With 4 bases removed from V and 7 bases from J, the gap between germline ends came to 12 bases. The CDR3 contains 13 residues. This chain's CDR3 is CASSPEGWNEQFF. The CDR3 coding sequence is TGCGCCAGCAGCCCGGAGGGTTGGAATGAGCAGTTCTTC.

This clone has just a few counts. This chain links TRBV9 with TRBJ2-1, with D possibly matching TRBD2 (6 bases). This CDR3 region has 15 residues. Looked up from germline, CDR1 is SGDLS and CDR2 is YYNGEE. The V and J ends lost 4 bases and 8 bases respectively, with 19 bases between them. The CDR3 loop is CASSPRRVGDDEQFF. In DNA, the CDR3 is TGTGCCAGCAGCCCACGGAGGGTCGGGGACGATGAGCAGTTCTTC.

The chain couples TRBV19 to TRBJ2-5, with 7 nucleotides matching TRBD1. The V gene's germline CDR1 is LNHDA and CDR2 SQIVND (reference sequence). V dropped 5 bases and J dropped 5; count of bases not matched to a gene: 5. The CDR3 is made up of 13 amino acids. This CDR3 reads CASSADRAETQYF. DNA for the CDR3: TGTGCCAGTAGTGCAGACAGGGCGGAGACCCAGTACTTC.

This chain connects TRBV13 to TRBJ2-2; D not certain. Trimming removed 2 bases at V and 4 bases at J, with 2 bases between. CDR3 length equals 12 residues. Germline values: CDR1 PRHDT, CDR2 FYEKMQ (reference sequence). DNA for the CDR3: TGTGCCAGCAGCTTACTCACCGGGGAGCTGTTTTTT. It is translated as CASSLLTGELFF.

The genes are TRBV6-6 and TRBJ1-1, with TRBD1 as a possible D gene (6 bases). V lost 2 bases to trimming and J lost 1 base, with 11 bases between them. The CDR3 extends over 15 amino acids. Looked up from germline, CDR1 is MNHNY and CDR2 is SVGAGI (reference sequence). The CDR3 loop reads CASSYQEGENTEAFF. The CDR3, as DNA: TGTGCCAGCAGTTACCAAGAGGGGGAGAACACTGAAGCTTTCTTT.

This chain joins TRBV19 and TRBJ2-1; 8 bases match TRBD1. Germline values: CDR1 LNHDA, CDR2 SQIVND (reference sequence). This CDR3 is built from 16 residues. V shed 5 bases, J shed 4 bases, and the junction held 10 bases outside the gene matches. The CDR3 is CASSPDRDWGYNEQFF. The CDR3 DNA is TGTGCCAGTAGTCCGGACAGGGACTGGGGATACAATGAGCAGTTCTTC.

In its sample, this clone was seen a few times. The chain joins TRBV6-5 to TRBJ2-7; 9 nucleotides align to TRBD1. This CDR3 has 15 amino acids. With V trimmed by 8 bases and J by 2 bases, 10 bases remained unmatched. The germline V gene encodes CDR1 MNHEY and CDR2 SVGAGI. The CDR3 DNA follows: TGTGCCAGCGGAACAGGGGGCGCGGTCGCCTACGAGCAGTACTTC. Translating it yields CASGTGGAVAYEQYF.

The gene calls are TRBV27 and TRBJ2-7; tentatively, D is TRBD1 (5 bases). Germline-derived CDR1 and CDR2 are MNHEY and SMNVEV (reference sequence). With 5 bases removed from V and 2 bases from J, the gap between germline ends came to 13 bases. This CDR3 region has 14 residues. DNA of the CDR3: TGTGCCAGCAGTCCACCGGACAAACCCTACGAGCAGTACTTC. Its translation: CASSPPDKPYEQYF.

The V and J genes are TRBV11-3 and TRBJ2-7, with 9 bases that match TRBD1. V lost 5 bases to trimming and J lost 0 bases; unmatched junction nucleotides: 17. The CDR3 has 19 residues. Per germline, CDR1 SGHNT and CDR2 YENEEA. The CDR3 sequence: CASSPGTGPLTGSSYEQYF. The DNA for the CDR3 is TGTGCCAGCAGCCCAGGGACAGGGCCCCTGACGGGGAGCTCCTACGAGCAGTACTTC. The full variable domain, completed using reference TRBV11-3 and TRBJ2-7, is EAGVVQSPRYKIIEKKQPVAFWCNPISGHNTLYWYLQNLGQGPELLIRYENEEAVDDSQLPKDRFSAERLKGVDSTLKIQPAELGDSAVYLCASSPGTGPLTGSSYEQYFGPGTRLTVT.

The chain carries TRBV4-1 and TRBJ2-1; no reliable D call. Trimming took off 1 base at V and 0 bases at J, with 10 bases between the two ends. CDR1 MGHRA and CDR2 YSYEKL come from the germline V gene. The CDR3 totals 16 residues. The CDR3 DNA reads as TGCGCCAGCAGCCAAGGTAGTGCTCGCTCCTACAATGAGCAGTTCTTC. Protein: CASSQGSARSYNEQFF.

The chain uses TRBV6-1 and TRBJ1-3; perhaps TRBD1 as D (6 bases). Trimming took 0 bases from V and 2 from J, leaving 11 bases between them. The germline V gene encodes CDR1 MNHNS and CDR2 SASEGT. The CDR3 length is 16 residues. The CDR3 spells CASSEAGQGPGNTIYF. As DNA, the CDR3 is TGTGCCAGCAGTGAAGCGGGGCAGGGGCCTGGAAACACCATATATTTT.

CDR3 loop: CASSTTGGSYEQYF. The DNA of the CDR3 is TGTGCCAGCAGTACCACAGGGGGTTCCTACGAGCAGTACTTC. The chain employs TRBV9 and TRBJ2-7, with 8 nucleotides matching TRBD1. J was trimmed by 1 base and V by 5 bases; bases with no gene match: 5. The germline V gene encodes CDR1 SGDLS and CDR2 YYNGEE. The CDR3 loop spans 14 amino acids.